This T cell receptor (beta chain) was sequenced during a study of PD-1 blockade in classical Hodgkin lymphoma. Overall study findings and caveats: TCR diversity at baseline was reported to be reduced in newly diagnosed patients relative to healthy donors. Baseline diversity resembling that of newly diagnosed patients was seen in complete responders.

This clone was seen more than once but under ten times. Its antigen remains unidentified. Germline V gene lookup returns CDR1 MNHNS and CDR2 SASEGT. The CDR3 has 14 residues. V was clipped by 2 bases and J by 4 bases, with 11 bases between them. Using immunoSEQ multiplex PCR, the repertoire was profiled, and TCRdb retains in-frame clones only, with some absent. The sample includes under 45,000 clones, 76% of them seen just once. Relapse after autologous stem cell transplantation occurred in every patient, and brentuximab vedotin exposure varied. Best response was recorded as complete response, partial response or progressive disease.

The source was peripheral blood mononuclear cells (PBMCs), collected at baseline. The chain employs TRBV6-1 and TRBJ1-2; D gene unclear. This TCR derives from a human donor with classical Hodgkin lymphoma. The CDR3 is CASSELGRTYGYTF. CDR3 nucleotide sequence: TGTGCCAGCAGTGAATTAGGTCGGACCTATGGCTACACCTTC.